The 25 T cell receptor beta chains reported below all come from one sample, sequenced in a study of cytomegalovirus exposure and HLA in healthy donors. Researchers ran the PCR with 60 Vbeta and 13 Jbeta primers. The method was immunoSEQ multiplex PCR; TCRdb's version includes in-frame clones alone and lacks a portion of them. In all, the sample yields around 140,000 clones. Sequencing was carried out using PBMCs. The receptors were sampled from a woman in her thirties or forties in good health and CMV-seronegative.

The chain has TRBV9 and TRBJ1-5; D is ambiguous. Per the germline V gene, CDR1 is SGDLS and CDR2 is YYNGEE. V lost 8 bases and J lost 0, with 9 bases in between. This CDR3 is built from 13 residues. CDR3 loop: CARLAVSNQPQHF. DNA for the CDR3: TGTGCCAGGCTTGCAGTTAGCAATCAGCCCCAGCATTTT.

This sequence joins TRBV19 and TRBJ2-3; a weak D match, TRBD2 (6 bases). CDR3 length: 16 amino acids. Trimming pared 3 bases from V and 1 base from J, leaving 14 bases between. CDR1 is LNHDA and CDR2 is SQIVND in the germline V gene (reference sequence). In nucleotides, the CDR3 is TGTGCCAGTAGTATCCTCTTAGCGGCGGGCACAGATACGCAGTATTTT. Amino acid sequence: CASSILLAAGTDTQYF.

The chain combines TRBV28 with TRBJ1-2, with D perhaps matching TRBD1 (5 bases). Germline V gene sequence: CDR1 MDHEN, CDR2 SYDVKM. V lost 6 bases, J lost 1 base, and 18 bases lay in between. The CDR3 consists of 16 residues. CDR3 bases: TGTGCCAGCAGCCCTAACAGGATATTTCTTAACTATGGCTACACCTTC. It yields the protein CASSPNRIFLNYGYTF.

The gene calls are TRBV7-8 and TRBJ2-3; TRBD2 matches at 7 bases. The length of the CDR3 is 15 residues. In germline, CDR1 is SGHVS, CDR2 FQNEAQ. Trimming took 2 bases from V and 0 from J; bases not matched to a gene: 2. The CDR3 protein is CASSLTGGSTDTQYF. CDR3 in DNA: TGTGCCAGCAGCTTAACGGGAGGAAGCACAGATACGCAGTATTTT.

This sequence joins TRBV7-2 and TRBJ2-3; TRBD2 matches 13 bases. Germline-derived CDR1 and CDR2 are SGHTA and FQGNSA. Germline trimming cut 2 bases from V and 5 bases from J; bases unmatched to any gene: 4. The length of the CDR3 is 16 residues. CDR3 coding DNA: TGTGCCAGCAGCTTAACTAGCGGGGGGGGCGGAGATACGCAGTATTTT. Translation gives CASSLTSGGGGDTQYF.

This chain joins TRBV5-6 and TRBJ2-5, with a possible D match to TRBD2 (5 bases). Germline V lookup: CDR1 SGHDT, CDR2 YYEEEE. Deletions cut 1 base from V and 2 bases from J, with 9 bases between. The CDR3 covers 14 residues. The CDR3 region is CASSLRGTQETQYF. CDR3 nucleotides: TGTGCCAGCAGCTTGCGGGGAACTCAAGAGACCCAGTACTTC.

The chain has TRBV2 and TRBJ2-3, with TRBD2 matching 7 bases. CDR3 length equals 13 residues. The germline CDR1 and CDR2 sequences are SNHLY and FYNNEI. V gave up 3 bases and J gave up 4 bases; unmatched junction bases: 1. CDR3 nucleotides: TGTGCCAGCAGTGAGACTAGCTCAGATACGCAGTATTTT. Its protein is CASSETSSDTQYF.

The J gene is TRBJ1-5, the V gene TRBV10-1; TRBD1 agrees at 8 bases. CDR1 and CDR2 from the germline V gene are WNHNN and SYGVQD (reference sequence). J was trimmed by 0 bases and V by 3 bases; bases with no gene match: 4. The CDR3 totals 16 residues. CDR3 amino acids: CASSDRGPCSNQPQHF. The CDR3 nucleotides read TGCGCCAGCAGTGACAGGGGGCCGTGTAGCAATCAGCCCCAGCATTTT.

The CDR3 spells CASSLWNFHTEAFF. CDR3 sequence (DNA): TGTGCCAGCAGTTTATGGAACTTTCACACTGAAGCTTTCTTT. The rearrangement uses TRBV28 and TRBJ1-1; D gene ambiguous. V lost 0 bases and J 3 bases, leaving 8 bases between the germline ends. From germline, CDR1 is MDHEN and CDR2 SYDVKM. The CDR3 is 14 residues long.

The V call is TRBV27, the J call TRBJ1-2; D is perhaps TRBD1 (5 bases). The CDR3 contains 12 residues. Between the trimmed V and J ends, which lost 4 bases and 8 bases, there was a span of 11 bases. Germline V gene lookup returns CDR1 MNHEY and CDR2 SMNVEV (reference sequence). The CDR3 DNA sequence: TGTGCCAGCAGTTCCTCAGGGCGGGGCTACACCTTC. This translates into CASSSSGRGYTF.

The rearrangement links TRBV6-5 to TRBJ2-3; possible D gene TRBD2, 7 bases. CDR1 MNHEY and CDR2 SVGAGI come from the germline V gene. The CDR3 contains 15 residues. V was trimmed by 5 bases and J by 2 bases, leaving 14 bases between them. The CDR3 DNA reads as TGTGCCAGCAGTCTAACAGGGAGGGTCACAGATACGCAGTATTTT. Its translation is CASSLTGRVTDTQYF.

The gene calls are TRBV7-6 and TRBJ2-7; perhaps TRBD2 as D (6 bases). V lost 3 bases to trimming and J lost 3 bases, with 15 bases between them. Germline V gene lookup returns CDR1 SGHVS and CDR2 FNYEAQ. The CDR3 contains 15 residues. CDR3 in amino acids: CASSFALVGGYEQYF. The CDR3 DNA reads TGTGCCAGCAGCTTCGCCTTAGTGGGGGGCTACGAGCAGTACTTC.

The chain has TRBV7-2 and TRBJ2-7, with TRBD1 matching over 9 bases. The J segment lost 2 bases and the V segment lost 5 bases, leaving 7 bases of the junction unmatched. The CDR3 contains 15 residues. Germline V CDR1 and CDR2: SGHTA, FQGNSA. The CDR3 coding sequence is TGTGCCAGCAGCCGAGTGGACAGGGGCCCCTACGAGCAGTACTTC. Translated, it gives CASSRVDRGPYEQYF.

The DNA of the CDR3 is TGTGCCAGCAGCTACTCCGGGACAGGGAATAATTCACCCCTCCACTTT. Its protein is CASSYSGTGNNSPLHF. V usage is TRBV7-9 and J usage is TRBJ1-6; TRBD1 matches 9 bases. V was pared by 4 bases and J by 5 bases, with 6 bases of the junction left unmatched. The CDR3 length is 16 residues. CDR1 and CDR2 from the germline V gene are SEHNR and FQNEAQ (reference sequence).

The chain joins TRBV10-3 to TRBJ2-7, with D tentatively TRBD1 (7 bases). Per the germline V gene, CDR1 is ENHRY and CDR2 is SYGVKD. The CDR3 loop spans 16 amino acids. With 3 bases removed from V and 3 bases from J, the gap between germline ends came to 18 bases. The DNA for the CDR3 is TGTGCCATCAGTGAATGGGCCGGGACAGCGGGCTACGAGCAGTACTTC. It specifies CAISEWAGTAGYEQYF.

The rearrangement joins TRBV6-5 to TRBJ2-2, with a tentative D call TRBD1 (5 bases). The ends were cut back, 5 bases at V and 0 bases at J, with 10 bases in the middle. In germline, CDR1 is MNHEY, CDR2 SVGAGI. This CDR3 has 15 amino acids. CDR3 region: CASSQTVTNTGELFF. CDR3 sequence (DNA): TGTGCCAGCAGTCAGACAGTTACGAACACCGGGGAGCTGTTTTTT.

This chain uses TRBV5-1 with TRBJ2-7; 10 bases match TRBD2. Germline V gene data show CDR1 as SGHRS and CDR2 as YFSETQ. The CDR3 covers 15 residues. V was clipped by 4 bases and J by 1 base; unmatched bases: 5. CDR3 region: CASSDTSGISYEQYF. The CDR3 nucleotides are TGCGCCAGCAGCGATACTAGCGGGATATCCTACGAGCAGTACTTC.

The rearrangement joins TRBV6-5 to TRBJ1-4; D is ambiguous. Trimming left V 3 bases short and J 3 bases short, with 8 bases between. Germline-derived CDR1 and CDR2 are MNHEY and SVGAGI. The CDR3 spans 14 residues. The CDR3 sequence: CASSYPGANEKLFF. CDR3 sequence (DNA): TGTGCCAGCAGTTATCCCGGGGCTAATGAAAAACTGTTTTTT.

V is TRBV5-1 and J is TRBJ1-1; D is perhaps TRBD1 (5 bases). The CDR3 runs to 16 residues. The V gene lost 0 bases and the J gene lost 13 bases, with 25 bases spanning the gap. Germline V gene lookup returns CDR1 SGHRS and CDR2 YFSETQ. CDR3 nucleotide sequence: TGCGCCAGCAGCTTGGAAGCGGTTCGGGGGACTGGCTTTGTTTTCTTT. The encoded protein is CASSLEAVRGTGFVFF. The full variable domain, rest sourced from reference TRBV5-1 and TRBJ1-1, is KAGVTQTPRYLIKTRGQQVTLSCSPISGHRSVSWYQQTPGQGLQFLFEYFSETQRNKGNFPGRFSGRQFSNSRSEMNVSTLELGDSALYLCASSLEAVRGTGFVFFGQGTRLTVV.

V usage is TRBV6-5 and J usage is TRBJ2-7; 10 bases line up with TRBD1. J gave up 9 bases and V 5 bases, and 13 bases lay outside the gene matches. CDR1 MNHEY and CDR2 SVGAGI come from the germline V gene. The CDR3 covers 15 residues. The CDR3 nucleotides read TGTGCCAGCAGTCCGCCGGGACAGGGGCTACGGGGGCAGTACTTC. Translated, it gives CASSPPGQGLRGQYF.

The chain couples TRBV7-2 to TRBJ2-1; maybe TRBD2 (6 bases). Germline assignment: CDR1 SGHTA and CDR2 FQGNSA. The CDR3 totals 13 residues. Between the trimmed V and J ends, which lost 5 bases and 7 bases, there was a span of 12 bases. In nucleotides, the CDR3 is TGTGCCAGCAGCCGTATGGGGAGGAATGAGCAGTTCTTC. Protein sequence: CASSRMGRNEQFF.

V is TRBV12-5 and J is TRBJ2-2; D is ambiguous. This CDR3 has 15 amino acids. The germline gives CDR1 LGHNT, CDR2 FRNRAP. V was shortened by 1 base and J by 3 bases, with 9 bases between the two germline ends. The CDR3 spells CASGLANLDTGELFF. The DNA for the CDR3 is TGTGCTAGTGGTTTGGCAAACTTGGACACCGGGGAGCTGTTTTTT.

The chain uses TRBV7-2 and TRBJ1-1; 8 nucleotides match TRBD1. CDR1 is SGHTA and CDR2 is FQGNSA in the germline V gene. This CDR3 spans 14 amino acids. Trimming cost V 5 bases and J 3 bases; bases outside gene matches: 5. In DNA form, the CDR3 reads TGTGCCAGCAGCGACACAGGGGGGTACACTGAAGCTTTCTTT. Amino acids: CASSDTGGYTEAFF.

The rearrangement links TRBV10-3 to TRBJ1-2; D might be TRBD1 (6 bases). Trimming cost V 0 bases and J 8 bases, with 13 bases left between them. The length of the CDR3 is 14 residues. Per the germline V gene, CDR1 is ENHRY and CDR2 is SYGVKD. The CDR3, as DNA: TGTGCCATCAGTGAGTCAGGCAGGGGAAGAGGCTACACCTTC. Protein product: CAISESGRGRGYTF.

This chain joins TRBV7-3 and TRBJ2-1; no definite D call. The V end lost 1 base, the J end lost 7 bases, and 8 bases lay between the germline ends. The CDR3 is 13 residues long. Germline assignment: CDR1 SGHTA and CDR2 FQGTGA. In DNA form, the CDR3 reads TGTGCCAGCAGCTTAAATTCCGGGAATGAGCAGTTCTTC. This codes for CASSLNSGNEQFF.